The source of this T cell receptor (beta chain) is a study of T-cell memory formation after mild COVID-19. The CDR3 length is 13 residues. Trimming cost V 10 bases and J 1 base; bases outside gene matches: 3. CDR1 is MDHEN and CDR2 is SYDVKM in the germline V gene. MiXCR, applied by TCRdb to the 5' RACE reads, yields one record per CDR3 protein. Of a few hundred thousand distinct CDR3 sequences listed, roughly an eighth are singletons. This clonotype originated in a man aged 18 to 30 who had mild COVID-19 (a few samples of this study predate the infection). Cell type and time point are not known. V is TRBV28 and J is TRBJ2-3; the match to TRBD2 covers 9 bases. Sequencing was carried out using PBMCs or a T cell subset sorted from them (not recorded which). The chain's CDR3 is CAIKREGTDTQYF. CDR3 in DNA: TGTGCCATAAAGCGGGAGGGCACAGATACGCAGTATTTT.